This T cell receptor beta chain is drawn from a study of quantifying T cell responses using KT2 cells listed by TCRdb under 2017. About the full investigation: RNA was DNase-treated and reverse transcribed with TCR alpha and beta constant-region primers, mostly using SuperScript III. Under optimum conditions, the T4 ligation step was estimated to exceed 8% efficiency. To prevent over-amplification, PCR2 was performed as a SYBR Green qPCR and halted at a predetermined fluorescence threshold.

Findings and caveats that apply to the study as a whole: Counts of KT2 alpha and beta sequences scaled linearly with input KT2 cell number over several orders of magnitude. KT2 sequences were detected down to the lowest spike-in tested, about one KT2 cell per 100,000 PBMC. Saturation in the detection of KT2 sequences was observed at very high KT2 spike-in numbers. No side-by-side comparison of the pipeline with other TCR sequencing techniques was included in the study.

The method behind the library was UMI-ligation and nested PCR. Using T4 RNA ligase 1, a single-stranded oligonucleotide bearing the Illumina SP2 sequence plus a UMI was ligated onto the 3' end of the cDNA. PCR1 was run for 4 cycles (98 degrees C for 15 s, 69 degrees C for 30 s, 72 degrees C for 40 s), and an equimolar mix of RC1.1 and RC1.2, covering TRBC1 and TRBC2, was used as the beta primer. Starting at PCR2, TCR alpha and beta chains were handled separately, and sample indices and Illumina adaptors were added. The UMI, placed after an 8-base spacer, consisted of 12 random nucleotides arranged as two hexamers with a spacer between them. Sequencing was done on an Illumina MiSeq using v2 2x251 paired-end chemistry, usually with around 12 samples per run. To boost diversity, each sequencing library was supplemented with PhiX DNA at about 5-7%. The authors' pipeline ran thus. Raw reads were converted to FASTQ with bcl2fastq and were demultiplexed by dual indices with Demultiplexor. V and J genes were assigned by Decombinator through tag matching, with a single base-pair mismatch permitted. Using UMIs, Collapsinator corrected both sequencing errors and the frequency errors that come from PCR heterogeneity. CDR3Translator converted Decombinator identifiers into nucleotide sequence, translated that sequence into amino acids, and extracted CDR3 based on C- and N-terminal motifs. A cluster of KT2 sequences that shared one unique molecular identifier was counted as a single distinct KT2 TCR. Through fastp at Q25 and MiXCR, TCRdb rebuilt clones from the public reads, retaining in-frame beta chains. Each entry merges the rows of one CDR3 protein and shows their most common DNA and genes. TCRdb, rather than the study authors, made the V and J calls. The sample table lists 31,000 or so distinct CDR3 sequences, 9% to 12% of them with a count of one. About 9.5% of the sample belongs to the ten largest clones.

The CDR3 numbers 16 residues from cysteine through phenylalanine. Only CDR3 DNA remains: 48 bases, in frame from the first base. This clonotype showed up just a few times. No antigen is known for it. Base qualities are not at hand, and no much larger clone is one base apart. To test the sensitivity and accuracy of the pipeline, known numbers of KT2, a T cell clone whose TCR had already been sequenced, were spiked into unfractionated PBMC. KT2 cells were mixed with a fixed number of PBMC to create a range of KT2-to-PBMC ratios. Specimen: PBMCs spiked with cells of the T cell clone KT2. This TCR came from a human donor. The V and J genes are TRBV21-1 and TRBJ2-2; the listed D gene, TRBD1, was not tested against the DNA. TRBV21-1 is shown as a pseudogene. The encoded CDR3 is CASSITGGRGTGELFF. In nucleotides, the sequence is TGTGCCAGCAGCATTACAGGGGGACGGGGCACCGGGGAGCTGTTTTTT.